A selection of T cell receptor beta chains follows, all from one sample in a study of shared clonotypes between healthy human individuals. Data came from immunoSEQ multiplex PCR; TCRdb stores just in-frame clones and leaves some out. The sample carries under 2.5 million clones, 92% recorded once. Sequenced: naive CD4+ T cells from PBMCs. All receptors come from a man between 18 and 35 years old in good health. Some clones in this sample may be carry-over from other donors' samples. The CDR3 runs from the conserved cysteine through the conserved F or W. A D gene is named only where the DNA matches it firmly. Size is stated for part of the rows, as once, few or many counts, or as a class when the clone is expanded.

d_call j_call clone_size cdr3_length v_call cdr3_nt cdr3_aa
. TRBJ2-5 . 12 TRBV5-1 TGCGCCAGCAGCCCCACCCGGGAGACCCAGTACTTC CASSPTRETQYF
TRBD1 TRBJ1-2 . 15 TRBV27 TGTGCCAGCAGTGCCGGACAGGGGCTGGCCTATGGCTACACCTTC CASSAGQGLAYGYTF
. TRBJ1-4 . 15 TRBV4-1 TGCGCCAGCAGCCAAGAGGCAGGGTTTAATGAAAAACTGTTTTTT CASSQEAGFNEKLFF
. TRBJ1-5 once 15 TRBV5-1 TGCGCCAGCAGCTTGGGACAGTATAGCAATCAGCCCCAGCATTTT CASSLGQYSNQPQHF
. TRBJ1-1 . 14 TRBV7-9 TGTGCCAGCAGCTCAACAGGGTGGGCCACTGAAGCTTTCTTT CASSSTGWATEAFF
TRBD2 TRBJ2-1 . 16 TRBV5-1 TGCGCCAGCAGCTTTATGGGACTAGTTTATGTCAATGAGCAGTTCTTC CASSFMGLVYVNEQFF
. TRBJ2-1 . 14 TRBV5-5 TGTGCCAGCAACGAAAGCGGTAATAAGGATGAGCAGTTCTTC CASNESGNKDEQFF
TRBD1 TRBJ2-7 . 13 TRBV29-1 TGCAGCGTTGTTGGACAGGCCCCCTACGAGCAGTACTTC CSVVGQAPYEQYF
. TRBJ2-5 . 15 TRBV25-1 TGTGCCAGCAGTGAATTGGGGGATGGACCAGAGACCCAGTACTTC CASSELGDGPETQYF
. TRBJ1-2 few 12 TRBV10-3 TGTGCCATCAGTACGGAATACTATGGCTACACCTTC CAISTEYYGYTF
. TRBJ2-4 . 15 TRBV9 TGTGCCAGCAGCGTAGGTGGGGAATCCAAAAACATTCAGTACTTC CASSVGGESKNIQYF
TRBD1 TRBJ2-7 . 15 TRBV11-2 TGTGCCAGCAGCGTCGACAGGGGTTTCTCGTACGAGCAGTACTTC CASSVDRGFSYEQYF
. TRBJ2-1 . 16 TRBV28 TGTGCCAGCACCCCCCTCTTCCCAAACCTCATTAATGAGCAGTTCTTC CASTPLFPNLINEQFF
. TRBJ2-6 . 17 TRBV15 TGTGCCACCAGCCGGAACCTCGAGCTCTCTGGGGCCAACGTCCTGACTTTC CATSRNLELSGANVLTF
TRBD2 TRBJ2-3 . 17 TRBV5-1 TGCGCCAGCAGCTTGCTAGCGGGGGCATCTAGCACAGATACGCAGTATTTT CASSLLAGASSTDTQYF
TRBD1 TRBJ1-6 . 18 TRBV27 TGTGCCAGCAGTTTGGTGCCGGGACAGGGGGTATTGAGTTCACCCCTCCACTTT CASSLVPGQGVLSSPLHF
. TRBJ2-5 . 14 TRBV5-1 TGCGCCAGCAGCTTGGAAAGGGCTTCAGAGACCCAGTACTTC CASSLERASETQYF
. TRBJ2-5 . 17 TRBV6-1 TGTGCCAGCAGTGAAAGGACGGGACGAGTGAGCCTGGAGACCCAGTACTTC CASSERTGRVSLETQYF
. TRBJ1-5 . 18 TRBV10-1 TGCGCCAGCAGTGAGTCGACAAAAAGTGGGGATAGCAATCAGCCCCAGCATTTT CASSESTKSGDSNQPQHF
TRBD1 TRBJ1-2 few 14 TRBV6-5 TGTGCCAGCAGTTCACTGGGACAGAACTATGGCTACACCTTC CASSSLGQNYGYTF
TRBD2 TRBJ2-5 . 14 TRBV5-1 TGCGCCAGCAGCTTTTTCGGGAGGGGGGAGACCCAGTACTTC CASSFFGRGETQYF
. TRBJ1-1 . 15 TRBV5-6 TGTGCCAGCAGCCTTATAATTGCAGGGGACACTGAAGCTTTCTTT CASSLIIAGDTEAFF
TRBD1 TRBJ1-4 . 14 TRBV5-6 TGTGCCAGCAGCTTCAGACAGGGGGGTGAAAAACTGTTTTTT CASSFRQGGEKLFF
. TRBJ2-7 . 14 TRBV7-8 TGTGCCAGCAGCTCATATCCTACCACTAGGGGGGAGGTCTTC CASSSYPTTRGEVF
. TRBJ1-5 . 15 TRBV6-5 TGTGCCAGCAGTTACTCTAGGGATAGATCTTTGCCCCAGCATTTT CASSYSRDRSLPQHF
TRBD1 TRBJ2-5 . 13 TRBV2 TGTGCCCGCAGCGAGACAGGGCTTGAGACCCAGTACTTC CARSETGLETQYF
TRBD2 TRBJ2-2 . 17 TRBV27 TGTGCCAGCAGCCCAAATGTCCTAGCGGGGTTCACCGGGGAGCTGTTTTTT CASSPNVLAGFTGELFF
. TRBJ1-2 . 15 TRBV5-4 TGTGCCAGCACAAGTGGAACGGGTTTGCGGTATGGCTACACCTTC CASTSGTGLRYGYTF
. TRBJ2-3 . 13 TRBV29-1 TGCAGCGTTAAAGGGGTCATCACAGATACGCAGTATTTT CSVKGVITDTQYF
. TRBJ1-4 . 13 TRBV30 TGTGCCTGGAGTGACGTGGGGGGTGAAAAACTGTTTTTT CAWSDVGGEKLFF
TRBD2 TRBJ2-3 . 17 TRBV5-1 TGCGCCAGCAGCCCAGGGACTAGCGGGAGTTGGACAGATACGCAGTATTTT CASSPGTSGSWTDTQYF
TRBD1 TRBJ2-2 . 17 TRBV5-1 TGCGCCAGCAGCTTGGCCTTAGGACAGGGGAACACCGGGGAGCTGTTTTTT CASSLALGQGNTGELFF
TRBD1 TRBJ1-5 once 13 TRBV28 TGTGCCAGCAGGGGACAGCTAAATCAGCCCCAGCATTTT CASRGQLNQPQHF
. TRBJ1-5 once 13 TRBV30 TGTGCCTGGACCCCGACAGTCGATCAGCCCCAGCATTTT CAWTPTVDQPQHF
. TRBJ2-4 once 17 TRBV7-2 TGTGCCAGCAGCTTAGTTTCTCAGGGAGAAGCCAAAAACATTCAGTACTTC CASSLVSQGEAKNIQYF
. TRBJ1-5 few 13 TRBV28 TGTGCCAGCACGCGGGTTAGCAATCAGCCCCAGCATTTT CASTRVSNQPQHF
. TRBJ1-5 . 15 TRBV30 TGTGCCTGGAGTGTTCAGAGACATAGCAATCAGCCCCAGCATTTT CAWSVQRHSNQPQHF
. TRBJ1-1 . 15 TRBV5-4 TGTGCCAGCAGCTTGGTTCGGACGGGCCACACTGAAGCTTTCTTT CASSLVRTGHTEAFF
. TRBJ2-1 once 12 TRBV19 TGTGCCAGTACCGCAGGGTACAATGAGCAGTTCTTC CASTAGYNEQFF
. TRBJ2-7 . 12 TRBV28 TGTGCCAGCAGTCCTAAGCCCTACGAGCAGTACTTC CASSPKPYEQYF
TRBD1 TRBJ1-2 . 14 TRBV19 TGTGCCAGTAGTATTGGATTAGGGACAGATGGCTACACCTTC CASSIGLGTDGYTF
. TRBJ1-5 . 15 TRBV18 TGTGCCAGCTCACCAAACAGTGGGATTGATCAGCCCCAGCATTTT CASSPNSGIDQPQHF
TRBD1 TRBJ1-2 . 14 TRBV6-5 TGTGCCAGCAGTACCTCCGACAGGGGGTATGGCTACACCTTC CASSTSDRGYGYTF
. TRBJ1-5 . 15 TRBV5-1 TGCGCCAGCAGCTTGACAGGACAAAGCAATCAGCCCCAGCATTTT CASSLTGQSNQPQHF
TRBD1 TRBJ2-1 . 14 TRBV2 TGTGCCAGCACCCAGGACAGGGGTTACAATGAGCAGTTCTTC CASTQDRGYNEQFF
TRBD1 TRBJ2-5 . 17 TRBV9 TGTGCCAGCAGCTTTTCAGACAGGGGCAAGGACCAAGAGACCCAGTACTTC CASSFSDRGKDQETQYF
. TRBJ1-1 few 14 TRBV6-5 TGTGCCAGCAGTTACTCGAGCGGGGGGACTGAAGCTTTCTTT CASSYSSGGTEAFF
. TRBJ1-4 . 13 TRBV5-1 TGCGCCAGCAGCGAGGCCGGTAATGAAAAACTGTTTTTT CASSEAGNEKLFF
TRBD1 TRBJ1-1 . 16 TRBV7-9 TGTGCCAGCAGCCTATGGGGACAGGGAAGGAACACTGAAGCTTTCTTT CASSLWGQGRNTEAFF